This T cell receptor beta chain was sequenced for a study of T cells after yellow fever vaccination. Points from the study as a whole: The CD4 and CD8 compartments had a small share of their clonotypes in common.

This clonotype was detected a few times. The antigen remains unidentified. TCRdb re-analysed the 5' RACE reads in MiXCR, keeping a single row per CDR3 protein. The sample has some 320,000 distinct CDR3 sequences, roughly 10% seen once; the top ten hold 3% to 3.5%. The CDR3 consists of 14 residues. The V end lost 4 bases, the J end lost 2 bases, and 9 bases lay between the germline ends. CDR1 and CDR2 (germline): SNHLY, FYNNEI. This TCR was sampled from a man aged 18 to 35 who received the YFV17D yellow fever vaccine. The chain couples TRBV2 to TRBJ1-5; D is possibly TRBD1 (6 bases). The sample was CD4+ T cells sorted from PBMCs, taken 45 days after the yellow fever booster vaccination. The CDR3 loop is CASSGQVGNQPQHF. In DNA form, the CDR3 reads TGTGCCAGCAGTGGACAGGTGGGCAATCAGCCCCAGCATTTT.